The present T cell receptor beta chain was sequenced within a study of Ad26.COV2.S vaccination and SARS-CoV-2 variants. Study-wide background: Sample donor was a member of the COV1001 Ad26.COV2.S trial arm. Ad26.COV2.S shots went into the muscle once or twice, 56 days apart.

Germline V lookup: CDR1 MDHEN, CDR2 SYDVKM. This CDR3 is built from 16 residues. Trimming left V 2 bases short and J 4 bases short, with 18 bases between. Described treatment: 15 to 20 received Ad26.COV2.S at low or high dose, single or two shots; about 5 received placebo; per-sample allocation not given. Samples analyzed were those drawn on day 63 after the first vaccine or placebo injection. Sequencing was performed with immunoSEQ multiplex PCR; in TCRdb, only in-frame clones are kept and a portion is missing. Of some 250,000 clones in the sample, over 75% were seen once. This TCR derives from a person aged 18-65 years who received the Ad26.COV2.S COVID-19 vaccine or a placebo. This chain links TRBV28 with TRBJ2-7, with D possibly TRBD2 on 6 matching bases. Sequenced here: peripheral blood, sampled in a trial of Ad26.COV2.S vaccine versus placebo. CDR3 in amino acids: CASSLITGGTGYEQYF. For the CDR3, the DNA is TGTGCCAGCAGTTTAATCACCGGGGGTACGGGTTACGAGCAGTACTTC.